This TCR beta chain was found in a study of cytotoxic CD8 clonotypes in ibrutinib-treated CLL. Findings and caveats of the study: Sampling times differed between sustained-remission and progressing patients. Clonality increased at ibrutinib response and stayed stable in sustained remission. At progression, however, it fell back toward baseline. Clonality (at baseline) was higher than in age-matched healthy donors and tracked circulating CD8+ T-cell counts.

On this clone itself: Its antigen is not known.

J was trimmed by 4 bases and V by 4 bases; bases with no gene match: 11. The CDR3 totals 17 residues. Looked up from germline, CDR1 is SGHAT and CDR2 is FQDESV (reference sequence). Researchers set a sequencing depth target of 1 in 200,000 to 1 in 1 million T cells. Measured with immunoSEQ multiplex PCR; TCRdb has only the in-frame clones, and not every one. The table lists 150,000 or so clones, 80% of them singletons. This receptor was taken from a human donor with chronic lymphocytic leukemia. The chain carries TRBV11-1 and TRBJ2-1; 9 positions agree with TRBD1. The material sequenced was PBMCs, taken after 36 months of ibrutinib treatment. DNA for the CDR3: TGTGCCAGCAGCTCCAGGAGGTGGGACAGGGATTACAATGAGCAGTTCTTC. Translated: CASSSRRWDRDYNEQFF. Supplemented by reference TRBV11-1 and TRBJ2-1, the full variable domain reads EAEVAQSPRYKITEKSQAVAFWCDPISGHATLYWYRQILGQGPELLVQFQDESVVDDSQLPKDRFSAERLKGVDSTLKIQPAELGDSAMYLCASSSRRWDRDYNEQFFGPGTRLTVL.